The next 13 T cell receptor beta chains were all read from a single sample in a study of blood T cell repertoires in COVID-19. Some clones are missing from TCRdb's copy, which holds only in-frame ones; the method was immunoSEQ multiplex PCR. The profile covers roughly 120,000 clones, with approximately 80% appearing a single time and around 1.9% taken by the ten largest. Sample: peripheral blood. All receptors derive from a man aged 70-80 years with acute or convalescent COVID-19.

This clone was picked up a small number of times. The chain employs TRBV18 and TRBJ2-3; TRBD2 matches at 13 bases. Losses at the gene ends were 4 bases for V and 5 bases for J; bases not matched to a gene: 3. Germline V lookup: CDR1 KGHSH, CDR2 LQKENI. The CDR3 length is 15 residues. The CDR3 protein is CASSRGLAGLDTQYF. In DNA form, the CDR3 reads TGTGCCAGCTCACGGGGACTAGCGGGGCTAGATACGCAGTATTTT.

The chain uses TRBV28 and TRBJ1-2, with D unclear. The V gene's germline CDR1 is MDHEN and CDR2 SYDVKM. CDR3 length: 14 residues. V was trimmed by 6 bases and J by 5 bases, leaving 16 bases between them. For the CDR3, the DNA is TGTGCCAGCAGGTCACCGGGTAGTCTTTATGGCTACACCTTC. Its protein product is CASRSPGSLYGYTF.

The chain uses TRBV11-2 and TRBJ2-5; TRBD1 matches at 7 bases. CDR1 and CDR2 from the germline V gene are SGHAT and FQNNGV. The CDR3 totals 13 residues. Trimming cost V 7 bases and J 2 bases; bases outside gene matches: 4. The CDR3 sequence is CASTSGQQETQYF. The CDR3 DNA is TGTGCCAGCACCTCGGGACAGCAAGAGACCCAGTACTTC.

J is TRBJ1-6 and V is TRBV4-1; TRBD1 is a possible D gene (6 bases). Germline assignment: CDR1 MGHRA and CDR2 YSYEKL. The CDR3 extends over 13 amino acids. With 4 bases removed from V and 8 bases from J, the gap between germline ends came to 9 bases. The CDR3 DNA is TGCGCCAGCAGCCCCTACAGGGATTCACCCCTCCACTTT. It translates to CASSPYRDSPLHF.

This clone showed up just a few times. The chain links TRBV30 to TRBJ1-5, with 10 bases aligning to TRBD1. V gave up 1 base and J gave up 4 bases; unmatched junction bases: 4. This CDR3 has 15 amino acids. Germline CDR1 reads GTSNPN; CDR2 reads SVGIG (reference sequence). In nucleotides, the CDR3 is TGTGCCTGGAGTGCCCTGGGACAGGGGAATCAGCCCCAGCATTTT. It specifies CAWSALGQGNQPQHF.

This clone turned up a few times. The V gene is TRBV18, the J gene TRBJ1-1, with unresolved D. V shed 1 base and J shed 4 bases, with 7 bases lying between them. Germline assignment: CDR1 KGHSH and CDR2 LQKENI. The CDR3 extends over 13 amino acids. The CDR3 is CASSPQGVTEAFF. Written as DNA, the CDR3 is TGTGCCAGCTCACCACAGGGAGTCACTGAAGCTTTCTTT.

The gene calls are TRBV7-3 and TRBJ2-3; 11 bases map to TRBD2. The CDR3 sequence is 16 residues long. V trimming: 3 bases; J trimming: 6 bases; junction bases outside the gene matches: 8. Germline V lookup: CDR1 SGHTA, CDR2 FQGTGA. CDR3 nucleotides: TGTGCCAGCAGCTTCGGTAGCGGGGGGGCCCGGGATACGCAGTATTTT. The encoded protein is CASSFGSGGARDTQYF.

This clone was counted once. The genes are TRBV11-2 and TRBJ1-3, with 10 positions matching TRBD1. In germline, CDR1 is SGHAT, CDR2 FQNNGV. CDR3 length: 13 residues. J lost 8 bases, V lost 5 bases, and 3 bases had no gene match. The CDR3 sequence is CASSRDRGYTIYF. CDR3 bases: TGTGCCAGCAGCCGGGACAGGGGATACACCATATATTTT.

This chain connects TRBV2 to TRBJ2-7; 12 bases align to TRBD2. Per germline, CDR1 SNHLY and CDR2 FYNNEI. This CDR3 is built from 15 residues. V was clipped by 7 bases and J by 6 bases; unmatched bases: 10. In nucleotides, the CDR3 is TGTGCCAGCACTGGGGATCTAGCGGGGGGGCCCGAGCAGTACTTC. This translates into CASTGDLAGGPEQYF.

The chain combines TRBV5-1 with TRBJ2-3, with TRBD2 matching 9 bases. The CDR3 length is 19 residues. Trimming at V came to 0 bases and at J to 3 bases, leaving 14 bases not matched to a gene. The germline CDR1 and CDR2 sequences are SGHRS and YFSETQ. The CDR3 sequence: CASSLGTSASLSWTDTQYF. The CDR3 DNA sequence: TGCGCCAGCAGCTTGGGGACTAGCGCCAGCCTCAGTTGGACAGATACGCAGTATTTT.

In its sample, this clone was seen a few times. The CDR3 spells CASSRAGYEQYF. CDR3 bases: TGTGCCAGCAGTCGCGCAGGTTATGAGCAGTACTTC. The rearrangement uses TRBV7-9 and TRBJ2-7, with D uncertain. Germline CDR1 and CDR2: SEHNR and FQNEAQ (reference sequence). The CDR3 runs 12 residues. Trimming shortened V by 6 bases and J by 7 bases, and 13 bases separated the two germline ends.

The rearrangement links TRBV5-1 to TRBJ2-5; TRBD1 is a possible D gene (6 bases). Trimming left V 1 base short and J 4 bases short, with 8 bases between. The germline CDR1 and CDR2 sequences are SGHRS and YFSETQ. The CDR3 totals 13 residues. The CDR3 sequence: CASSLQGLETQYF. The CDR3 coding sequence is TGCGCCAGCAGCTTGCAGGGGCTAGAGACCCAGTACTTC.

The genes are TRBV7-9 and TRBJ1-4; 7 bases are a match to TRBD1. This CDR3 region has 15 residues. Trimming removed 1 base from V and 9 bases from J; junction bases left unmatched: 8. CDR1 is SEHNR and CDR2 is FQNEAQ in the germline V gene (reference sequence). The CDR3 DNA reads as TGTGCCAGCAGCTTAGTTCAGGGGGGCAATCAAAAACTGTTTTTT. It specifies CASSLVQGGNQKLFF.